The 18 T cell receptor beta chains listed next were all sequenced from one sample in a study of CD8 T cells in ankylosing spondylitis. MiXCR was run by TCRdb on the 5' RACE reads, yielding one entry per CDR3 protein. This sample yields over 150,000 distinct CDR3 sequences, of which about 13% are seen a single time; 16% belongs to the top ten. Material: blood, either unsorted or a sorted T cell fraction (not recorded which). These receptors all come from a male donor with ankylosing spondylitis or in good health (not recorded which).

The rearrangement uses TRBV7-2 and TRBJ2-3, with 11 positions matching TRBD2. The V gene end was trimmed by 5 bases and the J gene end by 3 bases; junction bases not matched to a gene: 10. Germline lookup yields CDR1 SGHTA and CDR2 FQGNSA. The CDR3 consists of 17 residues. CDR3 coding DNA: TGTGCCAGCAGCACCCGGAGTAGCGGGGGGGCTACAGATACGCAGTATTTT. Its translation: CASSTRSSGGATDTQYF.

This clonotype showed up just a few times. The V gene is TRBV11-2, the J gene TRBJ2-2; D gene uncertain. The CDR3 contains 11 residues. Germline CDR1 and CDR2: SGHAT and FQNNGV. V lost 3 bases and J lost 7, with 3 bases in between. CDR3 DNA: TGTGCCAGCAGCTTCGTCGGGGAGCTGTTTTTT. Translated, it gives CASSFVGELFF. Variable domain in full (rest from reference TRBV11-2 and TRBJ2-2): EAGVAQSPRYKIIEKRQSVAFWCNPISGHATLYWYQQILGQGPKLLIQFQNNGVVDDSQLPKDRFSAERLKGVDSTLKIQPAKLEDSAVYLCASSFVGELFFGEGSRLTVL.

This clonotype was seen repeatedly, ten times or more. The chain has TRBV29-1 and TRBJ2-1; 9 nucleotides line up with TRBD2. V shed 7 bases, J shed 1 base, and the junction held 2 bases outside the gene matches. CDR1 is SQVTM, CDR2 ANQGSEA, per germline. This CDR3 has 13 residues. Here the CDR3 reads CSELAGSYNEQFF. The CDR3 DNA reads TGCAGCGAGCTAGCGGGATCCTACAATGAGCAGTTCTTC.

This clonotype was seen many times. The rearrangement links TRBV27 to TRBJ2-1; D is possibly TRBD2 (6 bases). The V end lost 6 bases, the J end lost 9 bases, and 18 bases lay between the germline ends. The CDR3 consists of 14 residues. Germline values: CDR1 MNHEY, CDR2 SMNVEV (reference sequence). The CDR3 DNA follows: TGTGCCAGCAGCCCGGGACTGAAATTGACTGAGCAGTTCTTC. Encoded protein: CASSPGLKLTEQFF.

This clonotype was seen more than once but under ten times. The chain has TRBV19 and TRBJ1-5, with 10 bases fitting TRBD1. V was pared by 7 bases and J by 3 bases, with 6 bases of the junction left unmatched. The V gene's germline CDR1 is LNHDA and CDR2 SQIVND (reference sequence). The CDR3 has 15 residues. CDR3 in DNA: TGTGCCAGTACCACCGGGACAGGGGTCAATCAGCCCCAGCATTTT. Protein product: CASTTGTGVNQPQHF.

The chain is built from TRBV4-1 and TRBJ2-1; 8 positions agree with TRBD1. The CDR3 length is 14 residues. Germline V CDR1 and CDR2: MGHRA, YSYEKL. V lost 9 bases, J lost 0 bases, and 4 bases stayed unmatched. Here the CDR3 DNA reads TGCGCCAGTAGGGACAGGAGCTCCTACAATGAGCAGTTCTTC. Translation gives CASRDRSSYNEQFF.

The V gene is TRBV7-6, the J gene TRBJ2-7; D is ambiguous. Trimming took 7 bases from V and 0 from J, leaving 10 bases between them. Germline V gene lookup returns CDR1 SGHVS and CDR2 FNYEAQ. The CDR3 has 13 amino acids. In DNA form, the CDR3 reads TGTGCCAGCATTAGTCCCTCCTCCTACGAGCAGTACTTC. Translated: CASISPSSYEQYF.

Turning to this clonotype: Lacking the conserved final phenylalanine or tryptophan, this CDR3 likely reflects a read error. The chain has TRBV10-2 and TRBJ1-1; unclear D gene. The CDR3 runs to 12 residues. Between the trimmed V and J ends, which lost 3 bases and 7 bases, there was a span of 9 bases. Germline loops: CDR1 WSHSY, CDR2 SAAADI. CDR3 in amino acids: CASSDGVSEAFL. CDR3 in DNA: TGCGCCAGCAGTGACGGGGTCAGTGAAGCTTTCCTT.

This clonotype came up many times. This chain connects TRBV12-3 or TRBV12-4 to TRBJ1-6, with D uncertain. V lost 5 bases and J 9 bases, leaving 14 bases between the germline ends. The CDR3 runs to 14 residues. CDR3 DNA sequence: TGTGCCAGCAGTCCGACCACAGTACTTTCACCCCTCCACTTT. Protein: CASSPTTVLSPLHF.

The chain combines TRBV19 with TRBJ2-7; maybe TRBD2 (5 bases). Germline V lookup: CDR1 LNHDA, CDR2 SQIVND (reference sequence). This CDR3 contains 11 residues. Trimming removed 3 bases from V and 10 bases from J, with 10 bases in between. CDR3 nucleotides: TGTGCCAGTAGTATCGGGGTGTTACAGTACTTC. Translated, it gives CASSIGVLQYF.

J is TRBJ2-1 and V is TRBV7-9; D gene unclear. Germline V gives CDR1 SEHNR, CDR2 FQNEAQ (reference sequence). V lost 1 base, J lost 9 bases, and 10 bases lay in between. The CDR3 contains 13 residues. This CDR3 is CASSLVTQGEQFF. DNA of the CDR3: TGTGCCAGCAGCTTAGTAACCCAAGGTGAGCAGTTCTTC.

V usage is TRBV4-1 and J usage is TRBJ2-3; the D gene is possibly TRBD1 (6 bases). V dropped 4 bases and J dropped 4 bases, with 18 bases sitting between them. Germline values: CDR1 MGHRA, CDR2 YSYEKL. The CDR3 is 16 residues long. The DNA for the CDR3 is TGCGCCAGCAGCCTCGGGACACCTCCGTCAGCAGATACGCAGTATTTT. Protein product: CASSLGTPPSADTQYF.

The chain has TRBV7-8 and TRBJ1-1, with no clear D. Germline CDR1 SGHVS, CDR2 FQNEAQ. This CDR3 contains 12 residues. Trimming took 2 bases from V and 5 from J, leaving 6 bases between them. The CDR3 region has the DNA TGTGCCAGCAGCTTATCGATGACTGAAGCTTTCTTT. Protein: CASSLSMTEAFF.

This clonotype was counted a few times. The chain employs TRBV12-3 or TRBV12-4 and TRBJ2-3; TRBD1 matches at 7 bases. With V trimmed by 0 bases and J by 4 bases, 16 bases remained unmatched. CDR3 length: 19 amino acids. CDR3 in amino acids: CASSLAWTDRRKRADTQYF. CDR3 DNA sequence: TGTGCCAGCAGTTTAGCGTGGACGGACAGGAGAAAAAGGGCAGATACGCAGTATTTT.

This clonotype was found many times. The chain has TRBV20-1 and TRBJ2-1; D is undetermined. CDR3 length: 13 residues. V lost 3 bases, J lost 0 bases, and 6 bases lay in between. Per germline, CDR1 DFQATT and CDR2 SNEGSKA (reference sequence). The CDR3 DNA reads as TGCAGTGCTAGCCCGAGCTCCTACAATGAGCAGTTCTTC. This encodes CSASPSSYNEQFF.

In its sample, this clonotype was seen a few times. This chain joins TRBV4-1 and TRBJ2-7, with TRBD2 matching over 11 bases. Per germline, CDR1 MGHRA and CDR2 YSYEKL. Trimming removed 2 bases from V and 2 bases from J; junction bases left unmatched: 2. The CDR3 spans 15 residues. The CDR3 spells CASSQIAGGPYEQYF. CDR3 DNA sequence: TGCGCCAGCAGCCAAATAGCGGGAGGGCCCTACGAGCAGTACTTC.

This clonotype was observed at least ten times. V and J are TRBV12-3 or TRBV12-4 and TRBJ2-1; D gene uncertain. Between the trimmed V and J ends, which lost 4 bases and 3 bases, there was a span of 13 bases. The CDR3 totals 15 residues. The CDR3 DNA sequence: TGTGCCAGCAGTTCTCCCCCCGCAGGCTACAATGAGCAGTTCTTC. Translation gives CASSSPPAGYNEQFF.

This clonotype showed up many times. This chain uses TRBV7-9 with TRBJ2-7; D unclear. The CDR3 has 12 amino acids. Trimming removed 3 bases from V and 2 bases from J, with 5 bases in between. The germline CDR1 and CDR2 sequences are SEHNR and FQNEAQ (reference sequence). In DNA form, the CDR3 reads TGTGCCAGCAGCTTCTCTCCCTACGAGCAGTACTTC. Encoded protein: CASSFSPYEQYF.